This TCR beta chain was captured by sequencing in a study of technical replicates of blood from a few donors. Data came from immunoSEQ multiplex PCR; TCRdb stores just in-frame clones and leaves some out. The table records more than 65,000 clones, roughly 92% of them present only once. The sequencing input was T cells isolated from PBMCs. This TCR was sampled from a human donor in good health.

CDR3 nucleotides: TGTGCCAGCAGTTTGAAGCAGGGACATAACTATGGCTACACCTTC. It is translated as CASSLKQGHNYGYTF. V usage is TRBV27 and J usage is TRBJ1-2; tentatively, D is TRBD1 (6 bases). Trimming shortened V by 3 bases and J by 1 base, and 12 bases separated the two germline ends. The germline gives CDR1 MNHEY, CDR2 SMNVEV (reference sequence). The CDR3 sequence is 15 residues long.